These 7 T cell receptor beta chains were all obtained from the same sample, sequenced in a study of spatial heterogeneity in lung cancer (dated by TCRdb to 2018 to 2020). Library creation used 5' RACE. Reads for this sample came from a NextSeq 500. Using fastp at Q25 and MiXCR, TCRdb reprocessed the public reads and kept productive beta chains. Rows with a matching CDR3 protein are joined into one entry that keeps the most common DNA and genes. The table kept for this sample lists a few dozen distinct CDR3 sequences. This specimen's time point label, per the study, means: sample taken at primary tumor resection. Here the sequenced sample was normal lung tissue next to the tumor, taken at surgery. Receptors were obtained from a male donor with early-stage non-small cell lung cancer.

This clonotype has only one observation. As the CDR3 is not closed by the conserved phenylalanine or tryptophan, this likely results from a read error. This beta chain appears as a stray read in a library generated for alpha chains; its size is not informative. This rearrangement joins TRBV30 to TRBJ2-7, with a possible D match to TRBD1 (5 bases). From germline, CDR1 is GTSNPN and CDR2 SVGIG (reference sequence). The CDR3 is 14 residues long. Trimming cost V 2 bases and J 0 bases, with 11 bases left between them. The CDR3 reads CAWSQGGSSYEQYL. In DNA form, the CDR3 reads TGTGCCTGGAGTCAGGGCGGTAGCTCCTACGAGCAGTACTTA.

This clonotype was seen more than once but under ten times. Found in a library prepared for alpha chains, this beta chain is an off-target read, and its abundance has little meaning. The gene calls are TRBV11-2 and TRBJ2-3; D unresolved. In germline, CDR1 is SGHAT, CDR2 FQNNGV. V was pared by 1 base and J by 6 bases, with 5 bases between. The CDR3 contains 12 residues. In DNA, the CDR3 is TGTGCCAGCAGCTTAGGGGTGGATACGCAGTATTTT. Its protein is CASSLGVDTQYF.

This clonotype is termed hyperexpanded (1% or more). A library prepared for alpha chains yielded this beta chain as an off-target read; its size is of little meaning. The chain links TRBV7-2 to TRBJ2-1, with D tentatively TRBD2 (5 bases). CDR1 and CDR2 (germline): SGHTA, FQGNSA. Trimming shortened V by 5 bases and J by 0 bases, and 14 bases separated the two germline ends. The CDR3 runs to 16 residues. The CDR3 spells CASSKYEGRSYNEQFF. The DNA for the CDR3 is TGTGCCAGCAGCAAATATGAGGGCCGCTCCTACAATGAGCAGTTCTTC.

This clonotype occurred a few times. This beta chain is an unintended read in a library built for alpha chains; its size means little. The chain combines TRBV7-2 with TRBJ2-2, with D perhaps matching TRBD1 (5 bases). Germline-derived CDR1 and CDR2 are SGHTA and FQGNSA. The CDR3 spans 14 residues. Between the trimmed V and J ends, which lost 2 bases and 2 bases, there was a span of 6 bases. The CDR3 spells CASSLQGNTGELFF. The CDR3 DNA follows: TGTGCCAGCAGCTTACAGGGCAACACCGGGGAGCTGTTTTTT.

About this clonotype: As an off-target read in a library built for alpha chains, this beta chain has a frequency of little significance. The genes are TRBV29-1 and TRBJ2-7, with D perhaps being TRBD1 or TRBD2 (5 bases each). Trimming left V 7 bases short and J 0 bases short, with 13 bases between. CDR3 length: 13 amino acids. CDR1 and CDR2 (germline): SQVTM, ANQGSEA. CDR3 residues: CSAGTDSSYEQYF. CDR3 DNA: TGCAGCGCTGGGACCGATAGCTCCTACGAGCAGTACTTC.

By share, this clonotype ranks as hyperexpanded. This beta chain is an unintended read in a library built for alpha chains; its size means little. The chain couples TRBV30 to TRBJ1-4; D may be TRBD1 (6 bases). The length of the CDR3 is 13 residues. V lost 1 base to trimming and J lost 5 bases, with 8 bases between them. Germline loops: CDR1 GTSNPN, CDR2 SVGIG (reference sequence). The CDR3 loop is CAWSAGTNEKLFF. The DNA for the CDR3 is TGTGCCTGGAGTGCAGGGACAAATGAAAAACTGTTTTTT.

By sample fraction, this clonotype is hyperexpanded. Since it is a stray read in a library aimed at alpha chains, this beta chain has a size that is not meaningful. The chain carries TRBV19 and TRBJ2-5, with a possible D match to TRBD2 (5 bases). The CDR3 is made up of 13 amino acids. Trimming took off 3 bases at V and 3 bases at J, with 8 bases between the two ends. The germline CDR1 and CDR2 sequences are LNHDA and SQIVND (reference sequence). CDR3 loop: CASSIGNKETQYF. The CDR3 nucleotides read TGTGCCAGTAGTATCGGGAATAAAGAGACCCAGTACTTC.